This T cell receptor (beta chain) was sequenced in a study of PD-1 blockade in classical Hodgkin lymphoma. Whole-study findings and limits: Baseline diversity resembling that of newly diagnosed patients was seen in complete responders. Significantly greater TCR diversity emerged by C4D1 in CD4+ cells but not CD8+ cells. Anyone who began nivolumab under 1 year after ASCT was excluded.

Notes on this clone: Antigen: not known.

Measured with immunoSEQ multiplex PCR; TCRdb has only the in-frame clones, and not every one. The sample lists roughly 94,000 clones, about 93% occurring once. Deletions cut 0 bases from V and 10 bases from J, with 4 bases between. CDR1 and CDR2 (germline): MNHNY, SVGAGI (reference sequence). This CDR3 spans 11 amino acids. Time point of the sample: cycle 4 day 1 (C4D1), after 5 to 7 weeks of nivolumab. Every patient had relapsed following autologous stem cell transplantation, and cohorts differed in brentuximab vedotin exposure. This receptor was identified in a human donor with classical Hodgkin lymphoma. This specimen consisted of peripheral blood mononuclear cells (PBMCs), obtained before the fourth cycle of nivolumab. This chain joins TRBV6-6 and TRBJ2-1; D is uncertain. CDR3 protein: CASSYSREQFF. CDR3 sequence (DNA): TGTGCCAGCAGTTACTCGCGGGAGCAGTTCTTC.